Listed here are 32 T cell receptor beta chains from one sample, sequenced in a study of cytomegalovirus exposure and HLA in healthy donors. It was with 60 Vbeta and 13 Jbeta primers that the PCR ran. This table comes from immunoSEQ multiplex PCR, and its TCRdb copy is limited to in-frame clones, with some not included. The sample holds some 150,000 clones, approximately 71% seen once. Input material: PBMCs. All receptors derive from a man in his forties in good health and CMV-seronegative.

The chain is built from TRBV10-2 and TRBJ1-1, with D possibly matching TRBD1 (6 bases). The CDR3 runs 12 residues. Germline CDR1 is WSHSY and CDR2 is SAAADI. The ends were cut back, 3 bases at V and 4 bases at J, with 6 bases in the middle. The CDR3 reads CASSEQGTEAFF. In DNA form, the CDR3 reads TGCGCCAGCAGTGAACAGGGCACTGAAGCTTTCTTT.

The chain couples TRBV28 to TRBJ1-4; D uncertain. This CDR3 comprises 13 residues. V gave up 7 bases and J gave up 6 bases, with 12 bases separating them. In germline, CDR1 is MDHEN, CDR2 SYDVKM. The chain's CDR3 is CASNLAPYEKLFF. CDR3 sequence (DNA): TGTGCCAGCAACCTGGCCCCCTATGAAAAACTGTTTTTT.

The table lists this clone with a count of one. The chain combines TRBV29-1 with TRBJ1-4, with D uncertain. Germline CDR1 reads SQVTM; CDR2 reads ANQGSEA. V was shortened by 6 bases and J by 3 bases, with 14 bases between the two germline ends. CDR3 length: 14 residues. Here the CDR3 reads CSVVERGANEKLFF. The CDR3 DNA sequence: TGCAGCGTCGTAGAGCGAGGAGCTAATGAAAAACTGTTTTTT.

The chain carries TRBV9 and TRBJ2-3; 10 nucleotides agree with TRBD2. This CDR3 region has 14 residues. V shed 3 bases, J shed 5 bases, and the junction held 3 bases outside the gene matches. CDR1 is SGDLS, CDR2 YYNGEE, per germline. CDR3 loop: CASSASGGGDTQYF. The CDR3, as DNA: TGTGCCAGCAGCGCTAGCGGGGGAGGAGATACGCAGTATTTT. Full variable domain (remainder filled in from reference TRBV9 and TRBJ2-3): DSGVTQTPKHLITATGQRVTLRCSPRSGDLSVYWYQQSLDQGLQFLIQYYNGEERAKGNILERFSAQQFPDLHSELNLSSLELGDSALYFCASSASGGGDTQYFGPGTRLTVL.

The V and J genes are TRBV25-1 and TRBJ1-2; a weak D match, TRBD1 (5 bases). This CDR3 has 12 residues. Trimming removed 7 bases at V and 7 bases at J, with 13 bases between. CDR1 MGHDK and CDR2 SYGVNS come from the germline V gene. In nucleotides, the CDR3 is TGTGCCAGCACCACCGGGGGATGTGGCTACACCTTC. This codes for CASTTGGCGYTF.

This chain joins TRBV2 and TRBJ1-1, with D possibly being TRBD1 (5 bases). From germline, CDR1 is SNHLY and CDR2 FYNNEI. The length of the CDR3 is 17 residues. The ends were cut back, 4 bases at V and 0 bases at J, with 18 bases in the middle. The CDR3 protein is CASSVTDKAQLNTEAFF. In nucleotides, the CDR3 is TGTGCCAGCAGTGTGACAGATAAAGCCCAATTGAACACTGAAGCTTTCTTT. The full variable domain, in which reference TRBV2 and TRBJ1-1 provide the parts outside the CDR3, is EPEVTQTPSHQVTQMGQEVILRCVPISNHLYFYWYRQILGQKVEFLVSFYNNEISEKSEIFDDQFSVERPDGSNFTLKIRSTKLEDSAMYFCASSVTDKAQLNTEAFFGQGTRLTVV.

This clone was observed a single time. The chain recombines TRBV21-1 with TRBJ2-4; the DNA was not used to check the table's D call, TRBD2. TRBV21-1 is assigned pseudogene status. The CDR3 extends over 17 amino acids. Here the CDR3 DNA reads TGTGCCAGCAGCAAAGAGGTGGGGGGTAAGGCGTGGGACATTCAGTACTTC. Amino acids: CASSKEVGGKAWDIQYF.

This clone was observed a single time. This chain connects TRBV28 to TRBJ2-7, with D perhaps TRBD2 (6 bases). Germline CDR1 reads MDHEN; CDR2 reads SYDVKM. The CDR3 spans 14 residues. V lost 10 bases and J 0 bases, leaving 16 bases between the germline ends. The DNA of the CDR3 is TGTGCCACCCCGCGGGACGGAAACTCCTACGAGCAGTACTTC. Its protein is CATPRDGNSYEQYF.

As DNA, the CDR3 is TGTGCCAGCAGTTTCGGGGACAGTAACTATGGCTACACCTTC. Amino acids: CASSFGDSNYGYTF. V and J are TRBV28 and TRBJ1-2; 7 bases agree with TRBD1. Germline trimming cut 3 bases from V and 1 base from J; bases unmatched to any gene: 2. Germline assignment: CDR1 MDHEN and CDR2 SYDVKM. This CDR3 has 14 amino acids.

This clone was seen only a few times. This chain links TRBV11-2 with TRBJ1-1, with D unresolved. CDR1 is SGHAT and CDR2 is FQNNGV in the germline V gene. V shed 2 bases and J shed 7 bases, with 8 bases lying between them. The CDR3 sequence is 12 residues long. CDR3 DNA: TGTGCCAGCAGCTTACGAGGCATTGAAGCTTTCTTT. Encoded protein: CASSLRGIEAFF.

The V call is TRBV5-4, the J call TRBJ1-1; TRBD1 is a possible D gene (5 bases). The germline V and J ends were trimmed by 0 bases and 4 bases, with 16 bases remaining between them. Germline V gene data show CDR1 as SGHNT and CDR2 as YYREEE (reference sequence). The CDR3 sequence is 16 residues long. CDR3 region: CASSLEQAMSGTEAFF. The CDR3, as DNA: TGTGCCAGCAGCTTGGAACAGGCCATGAGTGGCACTGAAGCTTTCTTT.

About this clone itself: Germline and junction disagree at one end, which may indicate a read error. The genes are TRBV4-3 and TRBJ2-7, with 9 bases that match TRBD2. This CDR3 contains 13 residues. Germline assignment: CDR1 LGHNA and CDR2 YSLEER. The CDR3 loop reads CASSQEAQGLAHF. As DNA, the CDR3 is TGCGCCAGCAGCCAAGAGGCCCAGGGACTAGCCCACTTC.

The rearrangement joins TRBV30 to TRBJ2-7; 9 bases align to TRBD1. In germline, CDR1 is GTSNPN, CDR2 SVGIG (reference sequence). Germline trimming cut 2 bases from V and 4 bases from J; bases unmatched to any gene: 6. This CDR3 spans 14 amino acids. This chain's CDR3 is CAWSPGQGLYEQYF. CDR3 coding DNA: TGTGCCTGGAGTCCAGGACAGGGGTTATACGAGCAGTACTTC. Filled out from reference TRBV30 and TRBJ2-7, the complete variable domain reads SQTIHQWPATLVQPVGSPLSLECTVEGTSNPNLYWYRQAAGRGLQLLFYSVGIGQISSEVPQNLSASRPQDRQFILSSKKLLLSDSGFYLCAWSPGQGLYEQYFGPGTRLTVT.

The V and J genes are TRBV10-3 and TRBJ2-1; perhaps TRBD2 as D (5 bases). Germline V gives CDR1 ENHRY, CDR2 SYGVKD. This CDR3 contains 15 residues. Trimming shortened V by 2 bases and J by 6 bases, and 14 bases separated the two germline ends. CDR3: CAISESVGVTNEQFF. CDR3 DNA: TGTGCCATCAGTGAGAGTGTCGGGGTCACCAATGAGCAGTTCTTC.

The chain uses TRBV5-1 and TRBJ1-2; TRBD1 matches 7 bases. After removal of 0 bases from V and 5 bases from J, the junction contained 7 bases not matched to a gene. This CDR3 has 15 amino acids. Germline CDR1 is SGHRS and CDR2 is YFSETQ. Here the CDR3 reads CASSLGSGQDYGYTF. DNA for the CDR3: TGCGCCAGCAGCTTGGGATCTGGACAGGATTATGGCTACACCTTC.

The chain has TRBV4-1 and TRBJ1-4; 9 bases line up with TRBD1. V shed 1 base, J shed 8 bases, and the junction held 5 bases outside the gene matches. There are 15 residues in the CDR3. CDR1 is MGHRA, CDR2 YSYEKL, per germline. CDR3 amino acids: CASSQGQGVSEKLFF. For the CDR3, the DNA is TGCGCCAGCAGCCAAGGACAGGGGGTTTCGGAAAAACTGTTTTTT.

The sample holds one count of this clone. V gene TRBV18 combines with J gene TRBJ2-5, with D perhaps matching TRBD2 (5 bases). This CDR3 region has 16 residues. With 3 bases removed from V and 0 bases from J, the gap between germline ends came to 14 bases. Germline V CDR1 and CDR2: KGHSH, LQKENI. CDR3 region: CASSPRSGLYQETQYF. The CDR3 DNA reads TGTGCCAGCTCACCGAGGTCGGGGTTGTACCAAGAGACCCAGTACTTC.

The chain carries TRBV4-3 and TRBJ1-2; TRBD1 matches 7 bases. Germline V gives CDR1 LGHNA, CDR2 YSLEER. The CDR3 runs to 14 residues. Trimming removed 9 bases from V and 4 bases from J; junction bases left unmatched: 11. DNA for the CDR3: TGCGCCAGTTCGAGGGGGCGTACAAGCTATGGCTACACCTTC. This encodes CASSRGRTSYGYTF.

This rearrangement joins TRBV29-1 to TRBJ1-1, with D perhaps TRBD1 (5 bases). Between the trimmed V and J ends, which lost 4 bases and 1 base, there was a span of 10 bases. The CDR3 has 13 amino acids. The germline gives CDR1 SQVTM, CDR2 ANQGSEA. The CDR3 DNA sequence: TGCAGCGTTGTCGGGGGGGGGAACACTGAAGCTTTCTTT. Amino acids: CSVVGGGNTEAFF.

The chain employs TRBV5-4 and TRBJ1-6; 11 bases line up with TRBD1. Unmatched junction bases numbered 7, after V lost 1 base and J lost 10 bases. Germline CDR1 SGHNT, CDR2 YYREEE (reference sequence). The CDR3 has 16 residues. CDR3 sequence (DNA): TGTGCCAGCAGCTTGAGGACAGGGGGCGGTGGCTCACCCCTCCACTTT. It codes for CASSLRTGGGGSPLHF.

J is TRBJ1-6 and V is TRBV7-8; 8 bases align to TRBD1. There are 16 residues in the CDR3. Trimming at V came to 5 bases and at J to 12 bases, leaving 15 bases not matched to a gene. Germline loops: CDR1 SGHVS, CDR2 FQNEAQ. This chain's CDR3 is CASSPDVAGGRGPLHF. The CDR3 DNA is TGTGCCAGCAGCCCAGACGTGGCAGGGGGCAGGGGACCCCTCCACTTT.

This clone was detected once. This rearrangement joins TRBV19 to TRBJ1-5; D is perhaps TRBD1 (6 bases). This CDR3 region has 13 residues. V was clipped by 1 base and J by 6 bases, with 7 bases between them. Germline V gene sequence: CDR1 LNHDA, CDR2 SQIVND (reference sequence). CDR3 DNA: TGTGCCAGTAGTATAGGGGGGCTTCAGCCCCAGCATTTT. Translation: CASSIGGLQPQHF.

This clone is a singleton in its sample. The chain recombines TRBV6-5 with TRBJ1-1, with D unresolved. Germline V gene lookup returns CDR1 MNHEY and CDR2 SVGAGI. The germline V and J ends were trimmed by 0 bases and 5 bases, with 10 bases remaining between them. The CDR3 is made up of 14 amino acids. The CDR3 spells CASSYSNGETEAFF. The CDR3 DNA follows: TGTGCCAGCAGTTACTCGAATGGAGAGACTGAAGCTTTCTTT.

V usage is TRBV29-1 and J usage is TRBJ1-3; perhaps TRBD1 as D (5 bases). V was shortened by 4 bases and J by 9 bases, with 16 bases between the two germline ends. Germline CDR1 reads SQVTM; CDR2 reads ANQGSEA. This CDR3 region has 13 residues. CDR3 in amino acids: CSVGQGSGGTIYF. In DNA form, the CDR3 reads TGCAGCGTTGGTCAGGGATCGGGAGGCACCATATATTTT.

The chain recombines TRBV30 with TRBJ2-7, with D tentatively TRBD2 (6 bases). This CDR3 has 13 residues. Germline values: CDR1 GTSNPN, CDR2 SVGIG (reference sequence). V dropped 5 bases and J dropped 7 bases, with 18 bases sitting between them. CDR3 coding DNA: TGTGCCTGGGGGGGGACCGCTGGGAGTGAGCAGTACTTC. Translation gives CAWGGTAGSEQYF.

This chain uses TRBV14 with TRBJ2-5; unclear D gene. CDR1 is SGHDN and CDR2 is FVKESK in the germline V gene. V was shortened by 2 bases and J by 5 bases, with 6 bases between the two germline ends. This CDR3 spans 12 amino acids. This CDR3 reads CASSQYWETQYF. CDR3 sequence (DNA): TGTGCCAGCAGCCAATACTGGGAGACCCAGTACTTC.

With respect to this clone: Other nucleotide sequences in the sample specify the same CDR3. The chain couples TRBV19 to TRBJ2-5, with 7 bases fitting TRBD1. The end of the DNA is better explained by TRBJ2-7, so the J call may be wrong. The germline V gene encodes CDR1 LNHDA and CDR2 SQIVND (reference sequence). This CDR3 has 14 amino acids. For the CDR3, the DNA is TGTGCCAGTAGCTTGACAGGGAGCTCCTACGAGCAGTACTTC. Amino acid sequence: CASSLTGSSYEQYF.

CDR3 region: CASSRAGPETQYF. The CDR3 DNA is TGCGCCAGCAGCCGTGCGGGGCCAGAGACCCAGTACTTC. This sequence joins TRBV4-1 and TRBJ2-5; a possible D gene is TRBD2 (6 bases). Trimming took off 4 bases at V and 4 bases at J, with 10 bases between the two ends. Germline V gives CDR1 MGHRA, CDR2 YSYEKL. The CDR3 loop spans 13 amino acids.

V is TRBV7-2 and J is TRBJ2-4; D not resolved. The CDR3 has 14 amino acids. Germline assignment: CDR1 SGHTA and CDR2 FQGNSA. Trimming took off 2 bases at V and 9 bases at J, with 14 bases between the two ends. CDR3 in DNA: TGTGCCAGCAGCTTACGGCAGGTCTTGAGCATTCAGTACTTC. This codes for CASSLRQVLSIQYF.

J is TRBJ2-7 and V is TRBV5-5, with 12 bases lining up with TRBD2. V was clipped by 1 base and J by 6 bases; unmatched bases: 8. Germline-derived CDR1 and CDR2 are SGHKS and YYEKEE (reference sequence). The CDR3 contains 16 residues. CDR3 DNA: TGTGCCAGCAGCTTGTTCGTTACTAGCGGGGGGCGCGAGCAGTACTTC. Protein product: CASSLFVTSGGREQYF.

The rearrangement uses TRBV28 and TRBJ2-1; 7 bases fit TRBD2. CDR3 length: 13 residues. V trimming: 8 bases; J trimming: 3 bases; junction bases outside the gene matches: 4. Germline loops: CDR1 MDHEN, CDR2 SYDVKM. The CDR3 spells CASSGGIYNEQFF. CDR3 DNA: TGTGCCAGCTCGGGAGGCATCTACAATGAGCAGTTCTTC.

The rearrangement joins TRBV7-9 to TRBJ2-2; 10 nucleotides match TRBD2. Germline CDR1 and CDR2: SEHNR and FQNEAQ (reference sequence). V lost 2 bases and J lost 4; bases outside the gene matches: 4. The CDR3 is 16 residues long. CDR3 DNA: TGTGCCAGCAGCTTACCCCTAGCGGGAGCCACCGGGGAGCTGTTTTTT. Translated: CASSLPLAGATGELFF.